This TCR beta chain derives from a study of T-cell memory formation after mild COVID-19. TCRdb passed the 5' RACE reads through MiXCR, listing each CDR3 protein once. The sample lists about 470,000 distinct CDR3 sequences; 18% were seen once. V lost 4 bases to trimming and J lost 5 bases; unmatched junction nucleotides: 10. Germline loops: CDR1 SGHVS, CDR2 FNYEAQ. This CDR3 is built from 15 residues. The source material was PBMCs or a T cell subset sorted from them (not recorded which). This receptor was taken from an adult woman who had mild COVID-19 (a few samples of this study predate the infection). Cell type and time point are not known. This chain connects TRBV7-6 to TRBJ2-7; 8 bases align to TRBD2. CDR3 nucleotides: TGTGCCAGCAGCTCGTCGGGAGGGGGTCCAGACGAGCAGTACTTC. As protein: CASSSSGGGPDEQYF.